The entry below gives a single TCR beta chain sequence along with its context. Its antigen is still unknown. Per the germline V gene, CDR1 is SGHAT and CDR2 is FQNNGV. The CDR3 has 13 amino acids. V dropped 3 bases and J dropped 6 bases, with 8 bases sitting between them. Generated by immunoSEQ multiplex PCR, the TCRdb table keeps only in-frame clones and is missing some. The sample holds over a million clones; roughly 96% are singletons and the top ten take roughly 1.2%. This record belongs to a study of shared clonotypes between healthy human individuals. Broader study findings: Expectations were that clonotype sharing among donors would be affected by sequencing depth.

This clonotype was sampled from a man in his thirties or forties in good health. The chain joins TRBV11-2 to TRBJ2-2, with D unresolved. The specimen sequenced was naive CD4+ T cells sorted from blood. Subset here: CD45RA+ positively selected. CDR3 sequence reads: CASSFLAPGELFF. In nucleotides, the CDR3 is TGTGCCAGCAGCTTCCTCGCCCCCGGGGAGCTGTTTTTT.